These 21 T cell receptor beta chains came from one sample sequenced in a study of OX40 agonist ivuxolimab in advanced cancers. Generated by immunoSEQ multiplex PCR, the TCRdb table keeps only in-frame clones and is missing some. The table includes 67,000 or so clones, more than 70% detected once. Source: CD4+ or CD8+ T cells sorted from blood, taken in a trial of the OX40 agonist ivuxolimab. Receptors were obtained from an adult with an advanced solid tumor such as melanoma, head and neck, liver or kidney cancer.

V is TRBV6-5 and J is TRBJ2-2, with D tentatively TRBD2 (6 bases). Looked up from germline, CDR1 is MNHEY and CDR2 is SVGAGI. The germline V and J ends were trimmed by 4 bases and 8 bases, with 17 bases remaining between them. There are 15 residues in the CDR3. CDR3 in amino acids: CASSFTGDTMGELFF. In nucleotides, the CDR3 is TGTGCCAGCAGTTTTACGGGGGATACCATGGGGGAGCTGTTTTTT.

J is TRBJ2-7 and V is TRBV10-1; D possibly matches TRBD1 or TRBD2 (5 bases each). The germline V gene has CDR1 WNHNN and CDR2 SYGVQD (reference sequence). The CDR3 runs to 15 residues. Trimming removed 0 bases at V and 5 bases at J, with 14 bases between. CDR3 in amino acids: CASSESVVGPHEQYF. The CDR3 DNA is TGCGCCAGCAGTGAGTCTGTGGTGGGACCCCACGAGCAGTACTTC.

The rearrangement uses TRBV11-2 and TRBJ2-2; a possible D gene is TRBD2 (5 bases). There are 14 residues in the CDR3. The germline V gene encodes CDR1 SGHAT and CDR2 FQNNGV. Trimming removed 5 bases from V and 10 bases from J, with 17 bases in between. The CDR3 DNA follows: TGTGCCAGCAGCAAAATTATGGAGGACGCGGAGCTGTTTTTT. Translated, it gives CASSKIMEDAELFF. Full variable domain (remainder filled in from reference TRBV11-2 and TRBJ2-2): EAGVAQSPRYKIIEKRQSVAFWCNPISGHATLYWYQQILGQGPKLLIQFQNNGVVDDSQLPKDRFSAERLKGVDSTLKIQPAKLEDSAVYLCASSKIMEDAELFFGEGSRLTVL.

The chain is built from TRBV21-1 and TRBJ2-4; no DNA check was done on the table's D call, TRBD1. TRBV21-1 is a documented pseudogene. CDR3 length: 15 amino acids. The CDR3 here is CASSLTGDFKNIQYF. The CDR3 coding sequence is TGTGCCAGCAGCCTCACAGGAGACTTTAAAAACATTCAGTACTTC.

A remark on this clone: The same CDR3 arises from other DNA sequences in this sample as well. The CDR3 nucleotides are TGTGCCAGCAGCTTTGCAGGAGGGGAACAGCCCCAGCATTTT. As protein: CASSFAGGEQPQHF. The chain recombines TRBV5-6 with TRBJ1-5; D is perhaps TRBD1 (5 bases). The CDR3 has 14 amino acids. The germline V and J ends were trimmed by 2 bases and 7 bases, with 13 bases remaining between them. Germline V gene sequence: CDR1 SGHDT, CDR2 YYEEEE.

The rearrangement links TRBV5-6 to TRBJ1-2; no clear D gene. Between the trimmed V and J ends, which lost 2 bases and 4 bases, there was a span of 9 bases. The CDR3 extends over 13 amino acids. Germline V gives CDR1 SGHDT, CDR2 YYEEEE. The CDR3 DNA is TGTGCCAGCAGCTTTTTCCCCCTCTATGGCTACACCTTC. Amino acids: CASSFFPLYGYTF.

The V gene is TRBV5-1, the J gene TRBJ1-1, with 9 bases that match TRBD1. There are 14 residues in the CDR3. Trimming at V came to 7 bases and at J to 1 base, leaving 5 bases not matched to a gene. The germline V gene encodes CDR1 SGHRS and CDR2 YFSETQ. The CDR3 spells CASRDRVKNTEAFF. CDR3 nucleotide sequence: TGCGCCAGCCGGGACAGGGTTAAGAACACTGAAGCTTTCTTT. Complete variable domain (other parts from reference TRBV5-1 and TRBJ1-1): KAGVTQTPRYLIKTRGQQVTLSCSPISGHRSVSWYQQTPGQGLQFLFEYFSETQRNKGNFPGRFSGRQFSNSRSEMNVSTLELGDSALYLCASRDRVKNTEAFFGQGTRLTVV.

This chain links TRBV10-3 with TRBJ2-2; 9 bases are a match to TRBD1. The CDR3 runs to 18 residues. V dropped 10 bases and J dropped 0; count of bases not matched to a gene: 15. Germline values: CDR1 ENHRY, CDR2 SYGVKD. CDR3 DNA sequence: TGTGCCACACACGCGGACAGGGGTCCCGCGCCGAACACCGGGGAGCTGTTTTTT. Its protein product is CATHADRGPAPNTGELFF.

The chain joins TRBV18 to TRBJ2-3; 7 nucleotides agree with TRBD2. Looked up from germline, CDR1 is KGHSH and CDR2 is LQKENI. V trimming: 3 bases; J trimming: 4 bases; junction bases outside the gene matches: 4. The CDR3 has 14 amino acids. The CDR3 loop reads CASSPGTMSDTQYF. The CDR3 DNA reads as TGTGCCAGCTCACCCGGGACTATGTCAGATACGCAGTATTTT. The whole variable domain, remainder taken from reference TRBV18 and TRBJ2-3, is NAGVMQNPRHLVRRRGQEARLRCSPMKGHSHVYWYRQLPEEGLKFMVYLQKENIIDESGMPKERFSAEFPKEGPSILRIQQVVRGDSAAYFCASSPGTMSDTQYFGPGTRLTVL.

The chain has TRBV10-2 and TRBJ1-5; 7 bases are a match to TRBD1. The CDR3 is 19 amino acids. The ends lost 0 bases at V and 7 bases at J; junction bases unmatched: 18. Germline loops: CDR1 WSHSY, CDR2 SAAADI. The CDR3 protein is CASSESGGRQGMGRQPQHF. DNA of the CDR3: TGCGCCAGCAGTGAGTCGGGGGGAAGACAGGGAATGGGCCGCCAGCCCCAGCATTTT.

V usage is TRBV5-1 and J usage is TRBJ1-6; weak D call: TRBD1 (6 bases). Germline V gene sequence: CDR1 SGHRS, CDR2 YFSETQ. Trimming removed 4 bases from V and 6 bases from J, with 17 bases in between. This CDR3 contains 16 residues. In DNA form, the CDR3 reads TGCGCCAGCAGCGAGATCTCCACAGGGTCTAATTCACCCCTCCACTTT. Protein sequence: CASSEISTGSNSPLHF.

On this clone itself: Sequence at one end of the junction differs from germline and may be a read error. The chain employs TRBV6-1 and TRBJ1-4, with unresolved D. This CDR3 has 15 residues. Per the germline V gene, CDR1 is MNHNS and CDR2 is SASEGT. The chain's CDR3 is CASSEGWVANEKLFF. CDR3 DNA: TGTGCCAGCAGCGAAGGGTGGGTAGCTAATGAAAAACTGTTTTTT.

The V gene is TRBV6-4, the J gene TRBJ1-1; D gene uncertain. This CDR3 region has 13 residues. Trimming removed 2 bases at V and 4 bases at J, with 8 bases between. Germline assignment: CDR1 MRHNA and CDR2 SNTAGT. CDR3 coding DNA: TGTGCCAGCAGTGACAATTGGGGCACTGAAGCTTTCTTT. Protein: CASSDNWGTEAFF.

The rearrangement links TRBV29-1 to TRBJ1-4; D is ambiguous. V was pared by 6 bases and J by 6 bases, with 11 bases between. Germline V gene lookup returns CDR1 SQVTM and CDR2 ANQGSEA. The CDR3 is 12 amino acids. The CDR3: CSVEIGDEKLFF. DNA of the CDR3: TGCAGCGTGGAGATCGGGGATGAAAAACTGTTTTTT.

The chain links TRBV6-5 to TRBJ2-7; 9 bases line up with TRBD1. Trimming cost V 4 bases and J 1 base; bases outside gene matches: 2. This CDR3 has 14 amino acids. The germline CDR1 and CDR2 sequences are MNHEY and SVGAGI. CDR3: CASSSGTGSYEQYF. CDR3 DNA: TGTGCCAGCAGTTCCGGGACAGGGTCCTACGAGCAGTACTTC.

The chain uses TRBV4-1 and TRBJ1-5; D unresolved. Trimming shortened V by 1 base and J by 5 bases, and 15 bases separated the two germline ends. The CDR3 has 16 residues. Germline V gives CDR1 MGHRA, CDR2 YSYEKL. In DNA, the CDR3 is TGCGCCAGCAGCCAAGGGCTCGCGGATTCTCATCAGCCCCAGCATTTT. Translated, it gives CASSQGLADSHQPQHF.

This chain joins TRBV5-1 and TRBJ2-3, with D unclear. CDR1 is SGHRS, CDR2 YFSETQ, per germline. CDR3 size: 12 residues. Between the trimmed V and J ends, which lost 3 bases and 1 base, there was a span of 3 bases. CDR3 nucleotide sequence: TGCGCCAGCAGCTCTCGCACAGATACGCAGTATTTT. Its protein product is CASSSRTDTQYF.

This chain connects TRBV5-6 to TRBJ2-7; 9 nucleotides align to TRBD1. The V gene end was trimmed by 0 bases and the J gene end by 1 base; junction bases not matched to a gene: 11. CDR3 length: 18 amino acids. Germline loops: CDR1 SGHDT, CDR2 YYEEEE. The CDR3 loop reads CASSLDTGGSRISYEQYF. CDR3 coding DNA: TGTGCCAGCAGCTTGGACACAGGGGGCTCACGAATATCCTACGAGCAGTACTTC.

The CDR3 is CASASDGSGALREKLFF. The CDR3 DNA reads as TGTGCCAGTGCTTCGGACGGATCAGGGGCCCTTCGGGAAAAACTGTTTTTT. The chain couples TRBV19 to TRBJ1-4; D perhaps matches TRBD1 (6 bases). Germline CDR1 is LNHDA and CDR2 is SQIVND (reference sequence). The V gene lost 8 bases and the J gene lost 8 bases, with 27 bases spanning the gap. CDR3 length equals 17 residues.

CDR3 sequence reads: CASSLAGGDYYNEQFF. The CDR3 nucleotides are TGTGCCAGCAGCTTAGCAGGGGGCGATTACTACAATGAGCAGTTCTTC. The rearrangement uses TRBV11-3 and TRBJ2-1; TRBD1 matches at 8 bases. This CDR3 has 16 amino acids. Germline CDR1 SGHNT, CDR2 YENEEA. Trimming took 1 base from V and 3 from J; bases not matched to a gene: 5.

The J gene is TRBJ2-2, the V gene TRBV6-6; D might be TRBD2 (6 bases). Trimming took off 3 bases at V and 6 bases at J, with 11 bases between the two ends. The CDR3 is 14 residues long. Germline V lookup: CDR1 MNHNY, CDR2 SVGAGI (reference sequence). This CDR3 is CASSYSGVSGELFF. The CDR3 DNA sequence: TGTGCCAGCAGTTATTCGGGGGTGTCCGGGGAGCTGTTTTTT.